This TCR beta chain was recovered during a study of blood T cell repertoires in COVID-19. About the study: COVID-19 samples from acute and convalescent phases originated in the United States, Italy and Spain. PBMCs, B-cell-depleted T cells, or T cells were the source of the cDNA or gDNA that made up the material.

This clone was counted once. As processed by the authors: Reference gene primer amplification gave estimated nucleated cell counts. TCRdb's table, derived via immunoSEQ multiplex PCR, lists solely in-frame clones and lacks some. The D gene and trimming were derived from the DNA, and the V and J assignments and clone size from that table. In the table there are about 380,000 clones, roughly 86% of which are singletons. Per germline, CDR1 LNHDA and CDR2 SQIVND (reference sequence). There are 16 residues in the CDR3. V gave up 4 bases and J gave up 0 bases; unmatched junction bases: 4. This clonotype was obtained from a human donor with acute or convalescent COVID-19. The donor label of this sample is uncertain. This rearrangement joins TRBV19 to TRBJ2-1; 9 nucleotides line up with TRBD2. Material for sequencing was peripheral blood. The DNA for the CDR3 is TGTGCCAGTAGTACCCTAGCGGGGAGCTCCTACAATGAGCAGTTCTTC. Protein product: CASSTLAGSSYNEQFF.